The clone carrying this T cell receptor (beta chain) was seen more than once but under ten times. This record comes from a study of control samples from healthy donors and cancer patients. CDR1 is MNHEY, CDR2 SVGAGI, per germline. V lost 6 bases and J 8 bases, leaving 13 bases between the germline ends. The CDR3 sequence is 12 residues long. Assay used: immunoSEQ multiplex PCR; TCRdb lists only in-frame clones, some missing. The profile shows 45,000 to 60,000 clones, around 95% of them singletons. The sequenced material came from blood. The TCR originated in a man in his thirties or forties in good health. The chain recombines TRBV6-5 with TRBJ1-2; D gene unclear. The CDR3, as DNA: TGTGCCAGCAGCCAGATAATCACCGGCTACACCTTC. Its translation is CASSQIITGYTF.